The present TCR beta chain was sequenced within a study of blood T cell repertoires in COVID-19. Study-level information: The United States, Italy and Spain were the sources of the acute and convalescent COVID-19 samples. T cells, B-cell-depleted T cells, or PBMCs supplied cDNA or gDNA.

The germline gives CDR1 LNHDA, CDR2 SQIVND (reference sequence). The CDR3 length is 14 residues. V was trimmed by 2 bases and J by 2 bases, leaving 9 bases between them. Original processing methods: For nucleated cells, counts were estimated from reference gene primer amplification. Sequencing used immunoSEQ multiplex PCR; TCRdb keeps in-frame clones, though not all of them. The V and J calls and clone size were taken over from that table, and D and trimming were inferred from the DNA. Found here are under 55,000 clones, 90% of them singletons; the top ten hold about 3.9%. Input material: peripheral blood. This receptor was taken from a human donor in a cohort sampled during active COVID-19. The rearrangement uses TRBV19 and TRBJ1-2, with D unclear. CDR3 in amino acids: CASSIPTRNYGYTF. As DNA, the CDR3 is TGTGCCAGTAGTATACCTACGAGAAACTATGGCTACACCTTC.